The 31 T cell receptor beta chains below come from one sample, sequenced in a study of vaccination effects on CD4 cells after COVID-19. TCRdb's copy holds only in-frame clones and misses some; the assay was immunoSEQ multiplex PCR. The sample lists fewer than 75,000 clones, roughly 80% occurring once. Upon completion of about ten days in culture, CD4+ T cells were isolated. Vaccination of participants consisted of two doses of either the BNT162b2 or mRNA-1273 vaccine. What these receptors recognize is not known. The specimen comprised CD4+ T cells from PBMCs cultured without peptide, sampled after COVID-19 vaccination. The receptors originated from a human donor who received a COVID-19 vaccine.

This chain links TRBV3-1 (or the pseudogene TRBV3-2) with TRBJ2-5; D is unclear. The CDR3 is 14 amino acids. Trimming removed 2 bases at V and 2 bases at J, with 9 bases between. CDR1 is LGHDT and CDR2 is YNNKEL in the germline V gene (reference sequence). CDR3 DNA: TGTGCCAGCAGCCAATCCCACAGACAAGAGACCCAGTACTTC. Translating gives CASSQSHRQETQYF.

This clone was counted between two and nine times. The V call is TRBV3-1 (or the pseudogene TRBV3-2), the J call TRBJ1-5; 7 positions agree with TRBD1. With V trimmed by 1 base and J by 1 base, 7 bases remained unmatched. This CDR3 comprises 17 residues. Germline CDR1 LGHDT, CDR2 YNNKEL (reference sequence). CDR3: CASSQVQGTLSNQPQHF. Here the CDR3 DNA reads TGTGCCAGCAGCCAAGTACAGGGGACCCTGAGCAATCAGCCCCAGCATTTT.

The chain recombines TRBV3-1 (or the pseudogene TRBV3-2) with TRBJ1-5, with a possible D match to TRBD1 (5 bases). V gave up 1 base and J gave up 4 bases, with 14 bases separating them. The CDR3 totals 16 residues. Germline V gene sequence: CDR1 LGHDT, CDR2 YNNKEL (reference sequence). The CDR3 sequence is CASSQVLTGLNQPQHF. CDR3 in DNA: TGTGCCAGCAGCCAAGTCCTAACAGGACTAAATCAGCCCCAGCATTTT.

The V call is TRBV10-1, the J call TRBJ2-7; TRBD1 aligns across 8 bases. After removal of 6 bases from V and 3 bases from J, the junction contained 4 bases not matched to a gene. This CDR3 contains 13 residues. Germline V CDR1 and CDR2: WNHNN, SYGVQD (reference sequence). Written as DNA, the CDR3 is TGCGCCAGCAGGTTGGGACAGGACTACGAGCAGTACGTC. Protein sequence: CASRLGQDYEQYV.

The gene calls are TRBV18 and TRBJ1-5, with unresolved D. The CDR3 totals 15 residues. From germline, CDR1 is KGHSH and CDR2 LQKENI. V lost 2 bases, J lost 2 bases, and 10 bases lay in between. The DNA for the CDR3 is TGTGCCAGCTCACCAGGGGTGCAGGGCAATCAGCCCCAGCATTTT. It encodes CASSPGVQGNQPQHF.

The sample holds one count of this clone. The V and J genes are TRBV11-3 and TRBJ1-6, with 9 positions matching TRBD1. The CDR3 has 16 amino acids. V was clipped by 5 bases and J by 11 bases; unmatched bases: 13. The germline gives CDR1 SGHNT, CDR2 YENEEA. The CDR3 is CASSLRRDRVAAPLHF. The CDR3 nucleotides read TGTGCCAGCAGCCTCCGAAGGGACAGGGTAGCGGCACCCCTCCACTTT.

The chain joins TRBV19 to TRBJ2-6, with D perhaps matching TRBD1 (5 bases). Germline CDR1 and CDR2: LNHDA and SQIVND (reference sequence). This CDR3 is built from 15 residues. The ends were cut back, 4 bases at V and 0 bases at J, with 7 bases in the middle. In nucleotides, the CDR3 is TGTGCCAGTAGTAGACAGAGCTCTGGGGCCAACGTCCTGACTTTC. This sequence encodes CASSRQSSGANVLTF.

This clone has only a few counts. Here the CDR3 DNA reads TGTGCCAGCAGCTTAGGGAACGGATATGGCTACACCTTC. Amino acids: CASSLGNGYGYTF. The V and J genes are TRBV7-9 and TRBJ1-2; D not resolved. The germline CDR1 and CDR2 sequences are SEHNR and FQNEAQ (reference sequence). V lost 1 base to trimming and J lost 5 bases, with 8 bases between them. The CDR3 totals 13 residues.

The chain has TRBV7-9 and TRBJ2-2; 7 positions match TRBD1. Germline V gene data show CDR1 as SEHNR and CDR2 as FQNEAQ (reference sequence). The CDR3 has 17 amino acids. V lost 1 base and J lost 6; bases outside the gene matches: 11. CDR3 DNA: TGTGCCAGCAGCTTAGTATCTTTTGTTCAGGGGGCCGGGGAGCTGTTTTTT. Its translation is CASSLVSFVQGAGELFF.

The CDR3 nucleotides are TGTGCCAGCAGTTACAAGAATTCACCCCTCCACTTT. It encodes CASSYKNSPLHF. The chain links TRBV6-5 to TRBJ1-6; the D is unclear. From germline, CDR1 is MNHEY and CDR2 SVGAGI. The CDR3 sequence is 12 residues long. V was cut by 2 bases and J by 7 bases, with 3 bases left in between.

This clone was detected only once. V and J are TRBV6-5 and TRBJ2-4, with 9 bases that match TRBD1. From germline, CDR1 is MNHEY and CDR2 SVGAGI. This CDR3 spans 13 amino acids. V was pared by 6 bases and J by 9 bases, with 6 bases of the junction left unmatched. The chain's CDR3 is CASSTGGIVIQYF. The CDR3 bases are TGTGCCAGCAGCACAGGGGGCATTGTCATTCAGTACTTC.

This clone came up once. The chain employs TRBV5-1 and TRBJ1-1, with D uncertain. V was clipped by 3 bases and J by 1 base, with 10 bases between them. Germline-derived CDR1 and CDR2 are SGHRS and YFSETQ. CDR3 length equals 14 residues. In DNA form, the CDR3 reads TGCGCCAGCAGCTCTACCCAGAGGAACACTGAAGCTTTCTTT. It specifies CASSSTQRNTEAFF.

The chain is built from TRBV4-3 and TRBJ2-5; D call uncertain. V gave up 1 base and J gave up 1 base, with 4 bases separating them. The CDR3 runs to 13 residues. From germline, CDR1 is LGHNA and CDR2 YSLEER. The CDR3 here is CASSQGPQETQYF. The CDR3 bases are TGCGCCAGCAGCCAAGGCCCCCAAGAGACCCAGTACTTC.

The chain carries TRBV6-6 and TRBJ2-7, with TRBD1 matching over 11 bases. Per germline, CDR1 MNHNY and CDR2 SVGAGI (reference sequence). Trimming cost V 5 bases and J 7 bases; bases outside gene matches: 10. CDR3 length: 15 residues. The CDR3 DNA is TGTGCCAGCAGTACCGGACAGGGGGCAAGTCGGGAGCAGTACGTC. This sequence encodes CASSTGQGASREQYV.

The chain links TRBV5-4 to TRBJ2-7; D unclear. Trimming left V 2 bases short and J 5 bases short, with 20 bases between. From germline, CDR1 is SGHNT and CDR2 YYREEE (reference sequence). The CDR3 spans 16 residues. CDR3 sequence reads: CASSLDRQAAGHEQYV. CDR3 sequence (DNA): TGTGCCAGCAGCTTAGACCGGCAGGCCGCCGGACACGAGCAGTACGTC.

The V gene is TRBV6-1, the J gene TRBJ1-6; D is unclear. The germline CDR1 and CDR2 sequences are MNHNS and SASEGT. The CDR3 runs 15 residues. The V and J ends lost 2 bases and 7 bases respectively, with 12 bases between them. The chain's CDR3 is CASSEPLMGNSPLHF. The CDR3 DNA sequence: TGTGCCAGCAGTGAACCCCTCATGGGGAATTCACCCCTCCACTTT.

Only a few counts were recorded for this clone. V is TRBV28 and J is TRBJ2-7; D may match TRBD1 or TRBD2 (6 bases each). The CDR3 covers 16 residues. Looked up from germline, CDR1 is MDHEN and CDR2 is SYDVKM. Trimming removed 6 bases at V and 1 base at J, with 19 bases between. The CDR3 DNA sequence: TGTGCCAGCAGGCTAATAACAGGGAGGAAATCCTACGAGCAGTACGTC. It is translated as CASRLITGRKSYEQYV.

The V gene is TRBV18, the J gene TRBJ2-5; D is unresolved. This CDR3 contains 14 residues. Trimming cost V 3 bases and J 0 bases, with 8 bases left between them. Per the germline V gene, CDR1 is KGHSH and CDR2 is LQKENI. The CDR3 sequence: CASSPSLDQETQYF. DNA of the CDR3: TGTGCCAGCTCACCGTCGCTAGACCAAGAGACCCAGTACTTC.

J is TRBJ2-5 and V is TRBV2; D gene ambiguous. Between the trimmed V and J ends, which lost 8 bases and 5 bases, there was a span of 12 bases. Germline CDR1 SNHLY, CDR2 FYNNEI. The CDR3 spans 12 residues. The CDR3 loop is CASGVRWETQYF. The CDR3 coding sequence is TGTGCCAGCGGCGTCCGTTGGGAGACCCAGTACTTC. Full variable domain (remainder filled in from reference TRBV2 and TRBJ2-5): EPEVTQTPSHQVTQMGQEVILRCVPISNHLYFYWYRQILGQKVEFLVSFYNNEISEKSEIFDDQFSVERPDGSNFTLKIRSTKLEDSAMYFCASGVRWETQYFGPGTRLLVL.

This clone has only one observation. This chain uses TRBV7-9 with TRBJ1-5, with D possibly being TRBD1 (5 bases). Trimming removed 1 base at V and 4 bases at J, with 14 bases between. CDR1 and CDR2 from the germline V gene are SEHNR and FQNEAQ (reference sequence). The CDR3 length is 16 residues. CDR3 amino acids: CASSLDDHGGNQPQHF. The CDR3 DNA reads as TGTGCCAGCAGCTTAGATGACCATGGGGGGAATCAGCCCCAGCATTTT.

The chain is built from TRBV14 and TRBJ1-5; D remains unclear. Germline loops: CDR1 SGHDN, CDR2 FVKESK. The V and J ends lost 0 bases and 6 bases respectively, with 0 bases between them. The CDR3 has 11 amino acids. This CDR3 reads CASSQDQPQHF. The CDR3 coding sequence is TGTGCCAGCAGCCAAGATCAGCCCCAGCATTTT. Complete variable domain (other parts from reference TRBV14 and TRBJ1-5): EAGVTQFPSHSVIEKGQTVTLRCDPISGHDNLYWYRRVMGKEIKFLLHFVKESKQDESGMPNNRFLAERTGGTYSTLKVQPAELEDSGVYFCASSQDQPQHFGDGTRLSIL.

This clone was detected only a few times. The chain joins TRBV5-6 to TRBJ2-4; D ambiguous. This CDR3 is built from 14 residues. Germline V gene data show CDR1 as SGHDT and CDR2 as YYEEEE. The V end was cut by 0 bases, the J end by 6 bases, with 10 bases between. The CDR3 protein is CASSLGSVLNIQYF. CDR3 coding DNA: TGTGCCAGCAGCTTGGGGTCAGTCCTAAACATTCAGTACTTC.

V usage is TRBV9 and J usage is TRBJ2-5; 9 bases match TRBD1. Germline V gene sequence: CDR1 SGDLS, CDR2 YYNGEE. The CDR3 totals 16 residues. V lost 2 bases to trimming and J lost 5 bases; unmatched junction nucleotides: 10. CDR3 amino acids: CASSVGTGFLGETQYF. The CDR3 DNA reads as TGTGCCAGCAGCGTCGGGACAGGGTTCCTTGGGGAGACCCAGTACTTC.

The CDR3 DNA reads TGTGCCACCACCGGACAGGGCAGCCTTTCCTATGGCTACACCTTC. This translates into CATTGQGSLSYGYTF. The chain links TRBV28 to TRBJ1-2; 8 nucleotides align to TRBD1. Germline assignment: CDR1 MDHEN and CDR2 SYDVKM. V was clipped by 10 bases and J by 4 bases; unmatched bases: 14. The CDR3 runs 15 residues.

This clone was seen more than once but under ten times. The genes are TRBV1 and TRBJ1-5. TRBV1 is a pseudogene segment. CDR3 length: 13 amino acids. The CDR3 DNA is TGCACCACGGATGGTTGGGGGAATCAGCCCCAGCATTTT. Residues: CTTDGWGNQPQHF.

This rearrangement joins TRBV28 to TRBJ2-7; TRBD1 aligns across 9 bases. V was pared by 6 bases and J by 1 base, with 7 bases of the junction left unmatched. The CDR3 extends over 15 amino acids. Germline CDR1 MDHEN, CDR2 SYDVKM. The CDR3, as DNA: TGTGCCAGCAGCCCCGGGACAGGGTTGTCCTACGAGCAGTACGTC. Amino acids: CASSPGTGLSYEQYV.

This chain links TRBV10-3 with TRBJ2-1; TRBD2 matches at 15 bases. The J segment lost 1 base and the V segment lost 7 bases, leaving 2 bases of the junction unmatched. Germline V gene data show CDR1 as ENHRY and CDR2 as SYGVKD. The CDR3 totals 16 residues. The CDR3 region is CAIKGTSGGSYNEQFF. The CDR3 region has the DNA TGTGCCATCAAAGGGACTAGCGGGGGGTCCTACAATGAGCAGTTCTTC.

This chain joins TRBV6-2 or TRBV6-3 and TRBJ2-5; 8 bases match TRBD2. Trimming took 5 bases from V and 5 from J; bases not matched to a gene: 10. There are 15 residues in the CDR3. Germline V gives CDR1 MNHEY, CDR2 SVGEGT. CDR3 bases: TGTGCCAGCAGTGGAATAGCGGGGTCTGAGGAGACCCAGTACTTC. It translates to CASSGIAGSEETQYF.

The V and J genes are TRBV19 and TRBJ2-1; a weak D match, TRBD1 (7 bases). The CDR3 extends over 16 amino acids. V dropped 5 bases and J dropped 6 bases, with 20 bases sitting between them. Germline V gene lookup returns CDR1 LNHDA and CDR2 SQIVND (reference sequence). The CDR3 bases are TGTGCCAGTAGTGGGAGGCGAGGGGGCGCGAGCAATGAGCAGTTCTTC. This gives the protein CASSGRRGGASNEQFF.

The chain has TRBV5-1 and TRBJ2-5; 7 bases map to TRBD1. CDR1 and CDR2 (germline): SGHRS, YFSETQ. The trim removed 6 bases at V and 1 base at J, leaving 9 bases unmatched. The CDR3 is 15 residues long. The CDR3 region has the DNA TGCGCCAGCATGAGAACAGGGGCAACCCAAGAGACCCAGTACTTC. Translated, it gives CASMRTGATQETQYF.

The V and J genes are TRBV30 and TRBJ2-3; D is undetermined. CDR1 and CDR2 from the germline V gene are GTSNPN and SVGIG (reference sequence). This CDR3 spans 14 amino acids. Trimming left V 2 bases short and J 4 bases short, with 13 bases between. CDR3 in amino acids: CAWSSTNLADTQYF. The CDR3 nucleotides are TGTGCCTGGAGTTCTACGAACTTGGCAGATACGCAGTATTTT.